The 24 T cell receptor beta chains listed next were all sequenced from one sample in a study of regulatory T cells in long-lasting Graves disease. Time point here: newly diagnosed GD, antithyroid drugs for less than 3 months. Extracted RNA from PBMCs served as the source of the TCR library. To make TCR beta libraries, researchers used iRepertoire HTBI primers and Arm-PCR of CDR3 regions. TCRdb ran MiXCR on the multiplex PCR reads and lists one entry per CDR3 protein. The sample yields 510,000 or so distinct CDR3 sequences, more than 10% seen once. The sample was also reused in another study, on T cells in Graves' hyperthyroidism and ophthalmopathy.

Source: peripheral blood mononuclear cells (PBMCs), taken at new diagnosis, from a patient treated with antithyroid drugs. The receptors were gathered from a woman aged 25 to 39 with Graves disease.

This clonotype was detected ten times or more. The chain is built from TRBV5-6 and TRBJ1-2; D is unresolved. This CDR3 is 14 amino acids long. The ends were cut back, 2 bases at V and 1 base at J, with 9 bases in the middle. Germline-derived CDR1 and CDR2 are SGHDT and YYEEEE. Here the CDR3 reads CASSLGRINYGYTF. The DNA for the CDR3 is TGTGCCAGCAGCTTAGGCCGGATTAACTATGGCTACACCTTC.

Many counts were recorded for this clonotype. The chain carries TRBV20-1 and TRBJ1-6, with D unclear. CDR1 and CDR2 from the germline V gene are DFQATT and SNEGSKA (reference sequence). Trimming removed 1 base from V and 10 bases from J, with 8 bases in between. The CDR3 runs to 12 residues. The CDR3 spells CSARVGDSPLHF. The CDR3 region has the DNA TGCAGTGCTAGAGTCGGAGACTCACCCCTCCACTTT.

V gene TRBV3-1 combines with J gene TRBJ2-6; D is perhaps TRBD1 (5 bases). Per the germline V gene, CDR1 is LGHDT and CDR2 is YNNKEL (reference sequence). CDR3 length equals 17 residues. Trimming cost V 3 bases and J 4 bases, with 16 bases left between them. The CDR3 DNA sequence: TGTGCCAGCAGCCACGTACTCAGGGAACGAGGGGCCAACGTCCTGACTTTC. Amino acids: CASSHVLRERGANVLTF.

This clonotype was seen ten or more times. The chain joins TRBV27 to TRBJ2-2, with TRBD1 matching over 9 bases. This CDR3 contains 16 residues. V dropped 3 bases and J dropped 2; count of bases not matched to a gene: 4. Germline CDR1 MNHEY, CDR2 SMNVEV (reference sequence). CDR3 nucleotides: TGTGCCAGCAGTTTTAGGACAGGGGTTAACACCGGGGAGCTGTTTTTT. This encodes CASSFRTGVNTGELFF.

Note on this clonotype: Since a much larger clone is just one base distant, this may be a read error. The J gene is TRBJ1-5, the V gene TRBV30, with D hard to call. Germline lookup yields CDR1 GTSNPN and CDR2 SVGIG (reference sequence). V lost 1 base, J lost 6 bases, and 10 bases lay in between. CDR3 length: 13 amino acids. CDR3 bases: TGTGCCTGGAGTGGGATCGGCGGTCAGCCCCAGCATTTT. Protein sequence: CAWSGIGGQPQHF.

This clonotype was picked up many times. This sequence joins TRBV6-1 and TRBJ2-1; 12 nucleotides match TRBD2. With V trimmed by 5 bases and J by 7 bases, 6 bases remained unmatched. The CDR3 is 15 amino acids. CDR1 MNHNS and CDR2 SASEGT come from the germline V gene. The CDR3 DNA is TGTGCCAGCAGTCGACTAGCGGGAGAGCGTAATGAGCAGTTCTTC. It yields the protein CASSRLAGERNEQFF.

Only a few counts were recorded for this clonotype. The CDR3 bases are TGTGCCTGGAGTCTAGAGAACAGGGCCTACGAGCAGTACTTC. This encodes CAWSLENRAYEQYF. The J gene is TRBJ2-7, the V gene TRBV30, with D possibly being TRBD1 (6 bases). Germline CDR1 GTSNPN, CDR2 SVGIG (reference sequence). This CDR3 has 14 amino acids. Trimming shortened V by 2 bases and J by 2 bases, and 13 bases separated the two germline ends.

V usage is TRBV2 and J usage is TRBJ1-5; TRBD1 agrees at 7 bases. CDR1 is SNHLY and CDR2 is FYNNEI in the germline V gene. Trimming took 3 bases from V and 5 from J; bases not matched to a gene: 4. CDR3 size: 14 residues. The CDR3 here is CASSDRQGDQPQHF. CDR3 DNA: TGTGCCAGCAGTGATCGACAGGGCGATCAGCCCCAGCATTTT.

This clonotype has a handful of counts. V usage is TRBV20-1 and J usage is TRBJ1-5; D gene ambiguous. There are 15 residues in the CDR3. The V end lost 3 bases, the J end lost 2 bases, and 14 bases lay between the germline ends. CDR1 DFQATT and CDR2 SNEGSKA come from the germline V gene (reference sequence). This chain's CDR3 is CSARGRTKGNQPQHF. For the CDR3, the DNA is TGCAGTGCTAGGGGGAGGACGAAGGGCAATCAGCCCCAGCATTTT.

The rearrangement joins TRBV7-8 to TRBJ2-1; D unclear. Germline assignment: CDR1 SGHVS and CDR2 FQNEAQ. V was pared by 4 bases and J by 7 bases, with 20 bases between. The length of the CDR3 is 16 residues. This chain's CDR3 is CASSSGWLTGLNEQFF. The CDR3 DNA reads as TGTGCCAGCAGCTCCGGTTGGCTCACCGGCCTTAATGAGCAGTTCTTC.

The CDR3 DNA sequence: TGTGCCAGCACCCTTGAGGGTAATCATGAGCAGTTCTTC. It yields the protein CASTLEGNHEQFF. V usage is TRBV28 and J usage is TRBJ2-1, with D maybe TRBD2 (5 bases). CDR1 MDHEN and CDR2 SYDVKM come from the germline V gene. The ends were cut back, 7 bases at V and 8 bases at J, with 15 bases in the middle. The CDR3 runs to 13 residues.

This clonotype was observed a handful of times. The CDR3 ends on some other residue instead of the conserved phenylalanine or tryptophan, so this is likely a read error. The chain uses TRBV24-1 and TRBJ2-2; D is perhaps TRBD2 (6 bases). CDR3 length: 15 residues. CDR1 is KGHDR and CDR2 is SFDVKD in the germline V gene. Trimming removed 3 bases from V and 6 bases from J, with 13 bases in between. The CDR3 bases are TGTGCCACCAGTGATGTGGGACTGACATCCGGGGAGCTGTTTCTT. This gives the protein CATSDVGLTSGELFL.

The chain combines TRBV14 with TRBJ2-7; D remains unclear. The CDR3 contains 15 residues. Per germline, CDR1 SGHDN and CDR2 FVKESK. Trimming left V 0 bases short and J 0 bases short, with 9 bases between. The DNA for the CDR3 is TGTGCCAGCAGCCAAGAAGACCGCAGCTCCTACGAGCAGTACTTC. Amino acid sequence: CASSQEDRSSYEQYF.

The chain links TRBV5-1 to TRBJ2-7; D possibly corresponds to TRBD1 (6 bases). The CDR3 is 18 amino acids. With 2 bases removed from V and 7 bases from J, the gap between germline ends came to 28 bases. The germline gives CDR1 SGHRS, CDR2 YFSETQ. In nucleotides, the CDR3 is TGCGCCAGCAGCTTACGAGGTAAACCGACAGGAGGAAGGGGGGAGCAGTACTTC. Translation: CASSLRGKPTGGRGEQYF.

This clonotype was detected a few times. This chain links TRBV5-6 with TRBJ2-2; D uncertain. Germline CDR1 reads SGHDT; CDR2 reads YYEEEE. The CDR3 spans 18 residues. The germline V and J ends were trimmed by 1 base and 6 bases, with 22 bases remaining between them. The CDR3 nucleotides read TGTGCCAGCAGCTTGCTGGGCCAGGAGAGGTCTCGTCCCGGGGAGCTGTTTTTT. It translates to CASSLLGQERSRPGELFF.

The CDR3 spells CASSYRTGDTGELFF. DNA of the CDR3: TGTGCCAGCAGCTATCGGACAGGGGACACCGGGGAGCTGTTTTTT. The chain employs TRBV7-2 and TRBJ2-2; TRBD1 aligns across 9 bases. CDR3 length: 15 residues. V gave up 4 bases and J gave up 3 bases; unmatched junction bases: 3. The germline gives CDR1 SGHTA, CDR2 FQGNSA.

This chain connects TRBV4-1 to TRBJ2-7; D is uncertain. V dropped 0 bases and J dropped 3 bases, with 18 bases sitting between them. The CDR3 length is 17 residues. Germline values: CDR1 MGHRA, CDR2 YSYEKL. Written as DNA, the CDR3 is TGCGCCAGCAGCCAAGAGAAAGGGCGGAGAGGAGTCTACGAGCAGTACTTC. Protein sequence: CASSQEKGRRGVYEQYF.

This clonotype was observed many times. This chain joins TRBV7-6 and TRBJ2-7; 8 bases are shared with TRBD2. V was clipped by 5 bases and J by 0 bases; unmatched bases: 3. Germline V gene data show CDR1 as SGHVS and CDR2 as FNYEAQ. CDR3 length equals 14 residues. CDR3 loop: CASSPREGSYEQYF. The CDR3 nucleotides read TGTGCCAGCAGCCCACGGGAGGGCTCCTACGAGCAGTACTTC.

This clonotype occurred many times. The chain has TRBV19 and TRBJ2-5; no clear D gene. With 10 bases removed from V and 2 bases from J, the gap between germline ends came to 8 bases. The CDR3 sequence is 11 residues long. CDR1 and CDR2 from the germline V gene are LNHDA and SQIVND (reference sequence). In nucleotides, the CDR3 is TGTGCCACGAAAACACAAGAGACCCAGTACTTC. This sequence encodes CATKTQETQYF.

Only one count was recorded for this clonotype. This chain connects TRBV7-9 to TRBJ2-7; 14 bases fit TRBD2. V lost 4 bases, J lost 3 bases, and 5 bases stayed unmatched. The CDR3 consists of 16 residues. Germline values: CDR1 SEHNR, CDR2 FQNEAQ (reference sequence). The CDR3 DNA reads TGTGCCAGCAGCTCTCCGGGACTAGCGGGAGACTACGAGCAGTACTTC. This sequence encodes CASSSPGLAGDYEQYF.

The rearrangement uses TRBV7-9 and TRBJ2-3; no clear D. CDR3 size: 12 residues. Germline loops: CDR1 SEHNR, CDR2 FQNEAQ (reference sequence). The V end lost 3 bases, the J end lost 5 bases, and 6 bases lay between the germline ends. This CDR3 is CASSFLIDTQYF. CDR3 DNA: TGTGCCAGCAGCTTCTTGATAGATACGCAGTATTTT.

This sequence joins TRBV12-3 or TRBV12-4 and TRBJ2-3; 13 bases fit TRBD2. This CDR3 has 17 amino acids. J was trimmed by 6 bases and V by 1 base; bases with no gene match: 7. This chain's CDR3 is CASSLGQLAGGSDTQYF. The CDR3 DNA sequence: TGTGCCAGCAGTTTAGGACAACTAGCGGGAGGGTCCGATACGCAGTATTTT.

This rearrangement joins TRBV29-1 to TRBJ2-1; TRBD2 aligns across 8 bases. V was pared by 3 bases and J by 6 bases, with 19 bases of the junction left unmatched. The CDR3 is made up of 18 amino acids. Germline loops: CDR1 SQVTM, CDR2 ANQGSEA. The CDR3 coding sequence is TGCAGCGTTGACCGCCCGGGAGGGGGGGGAGGGCCTCTCAATGAGCAGTTCTTC. Protein product: CSVDRPGGGGGPLNEQFF.

This clonotype has at least ten counts. This chain connects TRBV29-1 to TRBJ2-3; 7 bases match TRBD2. The V and J ends lost 5 bases and 2 bases, in that order; junction bases with no gene match: 7. The CDR3 contains 14 residues. CDR1 is SQVTM and CDR2 is ANQGSEA in the germline V gene. The CDR3 nucleotides are TGCAGCGTTCGGACTAGTCTTACCACAGATACGCAGTATTTT. Protein sequence: CSVRTSLTTDTQYF.